This T cell receptor (beta chain) comes out of a study of vaccination and CD4 T cells after COVID-19. Study overall: The authors exposed cells to overlapping spike peptides derived from SARS-CoV-2, HCoV-NL63, HCoV-OC43 and HCoV-229E. Cultures serving as controls received a peptide pool (CEFX or HIV-1 Nef) or no peptide. Study results and caveats: Sampling was limited to relatively few convalescent patients, with no early post-infection timepoints studied.

Turning to this clonotype: Its antigen is not known.

Treatment reported: approximately 11-day PBMC culture with coronavirus spike peptide pools or control peptides (ViraFEST assay). V lost 4 bases to trimming and J lost 4 bases, with 12 bases between them. Per germline, CDR1 SGHTA and CDR2 FQGNSA. The CDR3 spans 14 residues. Sequencing of DNA taken from cultured CD4+ T cells relied on the Oncomine TCR Beta short-read assay. TCRdb called the PCR reads again in MiXCR, with one record for every CDR3 protein. This table holds some 12,000 distinct CDR3 sequences, under 60% found once. This receptor was obtained from a human donor who had recovered from COVID-19. Specimen: CD4+ T cells from blood, cultured in vitro. The chain joins TRBV7-2 to TRBJ2-3; a possible D gene is TRBD2 (6 bases). CDR3 loop: CASSSREFADTQYF. The CDR3 nucleotides read TGTGCCAGCAGCTCCCGGGAGTTCGCAGATACGCAGTATTTT. Filled out from reference TRBV7-2 and TRBJ2-3, the complete variable domain reads GAGVSQSPSNKVTEKGKDVELRCDPISGHTALYWYRQSLGQGLEFLIYFQGNSAPDKSGLPSDRFSAERTGGSVSTLTIQRTQQEDSAVYLCASSSREFADTQYFGPGTRLTVL.